The subject of this entry is one TCR beta chain. Survey-level immunoSEQ sequencing profiled the TCR beta repertoire. Clones were sequenced by immunoSEQ multiplex PCR, and TCRdb holds only the in-frame ones, with some missing. This table has around 50,000 clones, approximately 93% appearing once. This TCR was sampled from a man aged 35 to 55 with rheumatoid arthritis. Sequencing was performed on PBMCs.

The CDR3 sequence: CASSLLVDEQFF. CDR3 nucleotide sequence: TGTGCCAGCAGTTTGTTAGTAGATGAGCAGTTCTTC. The V call is TRBV12-3 or TRBV12-4, the J call TRBJ2-1; D is uncertain. This CDR3 comprises 12 residues. V dropped 3 bases and J dropped 8 bases, with 8 bases sitting between them.